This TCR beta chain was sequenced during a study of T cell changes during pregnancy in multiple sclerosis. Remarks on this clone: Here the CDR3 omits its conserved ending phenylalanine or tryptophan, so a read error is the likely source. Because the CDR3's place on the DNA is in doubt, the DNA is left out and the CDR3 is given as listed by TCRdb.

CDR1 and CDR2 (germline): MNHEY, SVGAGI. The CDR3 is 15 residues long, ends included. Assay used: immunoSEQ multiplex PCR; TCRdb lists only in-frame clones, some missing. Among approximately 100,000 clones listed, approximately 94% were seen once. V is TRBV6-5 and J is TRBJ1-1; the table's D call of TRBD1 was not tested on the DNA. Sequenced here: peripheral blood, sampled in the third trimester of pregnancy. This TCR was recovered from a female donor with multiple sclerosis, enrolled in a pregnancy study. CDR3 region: CASSYHPRTGRFARI.